This is a list of T cell receptor beta chains from one sample in a study of memory B cells and T cells in multiple sclerosis. These TCRs' antigens remain unknown. This table comes from immunoSEQ multiplex PCR, and its TCRdb copy is limited to in-frame clones, with some not included. Of about 32,000 clones in the sample, roughly 88% were seen once. What was sequenced was PBMCs from blood kept in culture. The receptors originated from a human donor with multiple sclerosis. CDR3s include the opening cysteine and the closing phenylalanine or tryptophan. The order of the fields is V gene, CDR3 protein.

v_call: TRBV6-5
cdr3_aa: CASSPMTLAKNIQYF

v_call: TRBV7-9
cdr3_aa: CASGPSQETQYF

v_call: TRBV7-9
cdr3_aa: CASSLPLAAQETQYF

v_call: TRBV7-3
cdr3_aa: CASSFGDGHTEAFF

v_call: TRBV4-1
cdr3_aa: CASSQGFGVNYGYTF

v_call: TRBV5-1
cdr3_aa: CASSLARENNYGYTF

v_call: TRBV21-1
cdr3_aa: CASSHLGTDLQETQYF

v_call: TRBV11-2
cdr3_aa: CASSLGRDRGRLGYTF

v_call: TRBV19
cdr3_aa: CASSIVWGPENIQYF

v_call: TRBV7-2
cdr3_aa: CASSAGFFSYNEQFF

v_call: TRBV6-1
cdr3_aa: CASSDRGGQPQHF

v_call: TRBV28
cdr3_aa: CASSFGPPSSYEQYF

v_call: TRBV28
cdr3_aa: CASSLVQQRADGYF

v_call: TRBV5-1
cdr3_aa: CASSPGGLRTEAFF

v_call: TRBV5-1
cdr3_aa: CASRPSVDRNTEAFF

v_call: TRBV13
cdr3_aa: CASSLEGDSPYEQYF

v_call: TRBV5-1
cdr3_aa: CASSGPQTGVVTEAFF

v_call: TRBV19
cdr3_aa: CASSIAEGASYEQYF

v_call: TRBV11-2
cdr3_aa: CASSLGSRPGGVEKLFF

v_call: TRBV19
cdr3_aa: CASGGTSANTQYF

v_call: TRBV19
cdr3_aa: CASSMSGRGGIEELFF

v_call: TRBV19
cdr3_aa: CASSILRMTAVGPQHF

v_call: TRBV13
cdr3_aa: CASSLGRASSYEQYF

v_call: TRBV28
cdr3_aa: CASRETAKNEQFF

v_call: TRBV30
cdr3_aa: CAWSVRLAGGGANVLTF

v_call: TRBV6-1
cdr3_aa: CASNPPSRMNTEAFF

v_call: TRBV14
cdr3_aa: CASANRKPGRVFHNEQFF

v_call: TRBV19
cdr3_aa: CASSISRGNEQFF

v_call: TRBV19
cdr3_aa: CASSNQGQDAEQYF

v_call: TRBV19
cdr3_aa: CASSIVGFNQPQHF

v_call: TRBV9
cdr3_aa: CASSVVGEETQYF